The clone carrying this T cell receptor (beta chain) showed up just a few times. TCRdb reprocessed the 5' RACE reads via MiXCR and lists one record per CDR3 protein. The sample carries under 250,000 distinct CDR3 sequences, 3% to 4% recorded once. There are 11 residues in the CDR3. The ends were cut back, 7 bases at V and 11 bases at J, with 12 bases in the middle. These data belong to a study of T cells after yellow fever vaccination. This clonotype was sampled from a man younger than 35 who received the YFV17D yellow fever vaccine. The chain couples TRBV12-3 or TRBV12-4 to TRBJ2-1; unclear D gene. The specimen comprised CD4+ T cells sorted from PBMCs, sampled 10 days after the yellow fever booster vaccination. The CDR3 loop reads CASTSTPQQFF. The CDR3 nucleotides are TGTGCCAGCACCTCGACTCCTCAGCAGTTCTTC.